The rows below give T cell receptor beta chains drawn from one sample of a study of shared clonotypes between healthy human individuals. This table comes from immunoSEQ multiplex PCR, and its TCRdb copy is limited to in-frame clones, with some not included. The data hold under 850,000 clones, with more than 85% observed a single time. The specimen sequenced was naive CD8+ T cells sorted from blood. These receptors were taken from a man aged 25-40 years in good health. CDR3s include the opening cysteine and the closing phenylalanine or tryptophan. D genes are given only for firm matches. A row's size may be missing; if present it is once, few, many or a size class.

size: .; J: TRBJ2-4; V: TRBV5-5; D: TRBD1; DNA: TGTGCCAGCAGCGGCAGGGGGGACAGGACGCAAAGTGGCATTCAGTACTTC; CDR3: CASSGRGDRTQSGIQYF
size: .; J: TRBJ2-5; V: TRBV18; D: TRBD1; DNA: TGTGCCAGCTCACCGGACAGGAACCAAGAGACCCAGTACTTC; CDR3: CASSPDRNQETQYF
size: .; J: TRBJ2-1; V: TRBV28; D: .; DNA: TGTGCCAGCAACCGTGGGCTAGCCTCCTACAATGAGCAGTTCTTC; CDR3: CASNRGLASYNEQFF
size: .; J: TRBJ2-7; V: TRBV19; D: TRBD1; DNA: TGTGCCAGTAGTATTTGGGTATCGGGACAGGGAGCCTACGAGCAGTACTTC; CDR3: CASSIWVSGQGAYEQYF
size: .; J: TRBJ1-1; V: TRBV5-4; D: TRBD1; DNA: TGTGCCAGCAGCCCGACAGGGGCAAACACTGAAGCTTTCTTT; CDR3: CASSPTGANTEAFF
size: few; J: TRBJ2-7; V: TRBV27; D: TRBD1; DNA: TGTGCCAGCAGTCTCCGGACAGGGTACGAGCAGTACTTC; CDR3: CASSLRTGYEQYF
size: .; J: TRBJ2-7; V: TRBV4-1; D: TRBD1; DNA: TGCGCCAGCAGCCAAGATCGACAGGGGGGGTACTACGAGCAGTACTTC; CDR3: CASSQDRQGGYYEQYF
size: .; J: TRBJ2-2; V: TRBV4-3; D: TRBD1; DNA: TGCGCCAGCAGCCACGGGACAGGGGGGTATACCGGGGAGCTGTTTTTT; CDR3: CASSHGTGGYTGELFF
size: once; J: TRBJ1-1; V: TRBV4-2; D: .; DNA: TGTGCCAGCAGCCCAACCTCAGGGAACACTGAAGCTTTCTTT; CDR3: CASSPTSGNTEAFF
size: .; J: TRBJ2-1; V: TRBV6-5; D: .; DNA: TGTGCCAGCAGTTACTCGATTGCGGATTCATACAATGAGCAGTTCTTC; CDR3: CASSYSIADSYNEQFF
size: .; J: TRBJ2-5; V: TRBV4-1; D: .; DNA: TGCGCCAGCAGCCAAGAAAGACAGAGACAAGAGACCCAGTACTTC; CDR3: CASSQERQRQETQYF
size: .; J: TRBJ2-7; V: TRBV5-5; D: TRBD2; DNA: TGTGCCAGCAGCTCGGGAGCGGGGGACTACGAGCAGTACTTC; CDR3: CASSSGAGDYEQYF
size: .; J: TRBJ1-1; V: TRBV14; D: .; DNA: TGTGCCAGCAGCCCCCCCCACGACACTGAAGCTTTCTTT; CDR3: CASSPPHDTEAFF
size: .; J: TRBJ2-1; V: TRBV5-1; D: .; DNA: TGCGCCAGCAGCTTACCGCGGGACAGCGCCTACAATGAGCAGTTCTTC; CDR3: CASSLPRDSAYNEQFF
size: .; J: TRBJ2-2; V: TRBV27; D: TRBD2; DNA: TGTGCCAGCAGTTTTAGCGGGGTCTACGGGGAGCTGTTTTTT; CDR3: CASSFSGVYGELFF
size: .; J: TRBJ2-1; V: TRBV28; D: .; DNA: TGTGCCAGCACCCCCACGGGACCTATCTACAATGAGCAGTTCTTC; CDR3: CASTPTGPIYNEQFF
size: .; J: TRBJ2-1; V: TRBV27; D: .; DNA: TGTGCCAGCAGTTTGTCAGGGAACCCCTACAATGAGCAGTTCTTC; CDR3: CASSLSGNPYNEQFF
size: once; J: TRBJ2-5; V: TRBV7-2; D: .; DNA: TGTGCCAGCAGCTTCTTAGGGGGATACCGGGAAATGGGAGAGACCCAGTACTTC; CDR3: CASSFLGGYREMGETQYF
size: .; J: TRBJ2-7; V: TRBV27; D: TRBD1; DNA: TGTGCCAGCAGTTTTTCCGGACAGGGTCCCACGGAGCAGTACTTC; CDR3: CASSFSGQGPTEQYF
size: .; J: TRBJ1-2; V: TRBV7-9; D: .; DNA: TGTGCCAGCAGCTCATCGTCGGTAAACTATGGCTACACCTTC; CDR3: CASSSSSVNYGYTF
size: few; J: TRBJ2-2; V: TRBV5-4; D: .; DNA: TGTGCCAGCAGGTCGAGGATTGGGGCCGGGGAGCTGTTTTTT; CDR3: CASRSRIGAGELFF
size: .; J: TRBJ2-1; V: TRBV13; D: .; DNA: TGTGCCAGCAGCCAGGGCATCGAGCAGTTCTTC; CDR3: CASSQGIEQFF
size: once; J: TRBJ2-2; V: TRBV27; D: TRBD2; DNA: TGTGCCAGCAGCTATAGCGGGAGCGGCACCGGGGAGCTGTTTTTT; CDR3: CASSYSGSGTGELFF
size: .; J: TRBJ2-7; V: TRBV4-1; D: TRBD2; DNA: TGCGCCAGCAGCCAAGAACGGGGACTAGGCTCCAACGAGCAGTACTTC; CDR3: CASSQERGLGSNEQYF
size: .; J: TRBJ1-2; V: TRBV7-9; D: TRBD1; DNA: TGTGCCAGCAGCCAGAGTTTGGGACAGGAGAACTATGGCTACACCTTC; CDR3: CASSQSLGQENYGYTF
size: .; J: TRBJ2-7; V: TRBV4-1; D: TRBD1; DNA: TGCGCCAGCAGCTACAGGGGGACCTACGAGCAGTACTTC; CDR3: CASSYRGTYEQYF
size: .; J: TRBJ2-5; V: TRBV7-6; D: TRBD2; DNA: TGTGCCAGCAGCCTACGAGCGGGAGGTCATGGAGAGACCCAGTACTTC; CDR3: CASSLRAGGHGETQYF
size: .; J: TRBJ2-7; V: TRBV4-2; D: TRBD2; DNA: TGTGCCAGCAGCCATAAATCAGAAGGACTAGCGGGAGCGAACGAGCAGTACTTC; CDR3: CASSHKSEGLAGANEQYF
size: .; J: TRBJ2-7; V: TRBV4-1; D: .; DNA: TGCGCCAGCAGCCAAGAACCGGTGTGGGGACCCCTATACGAGCAGTACTTC; CDR3: CASSQEPVWGPLYEQYF
size: once; J: TRBJ2-5; V: TRBV7-9; D: .; DNA: TGTGCCAGCAGCTTCTGGGGCAGGGGTCCTGAGACCCAGTACTTC; CDR3: CASSFWGRGPETQYF
size: .; J: TRBJ2-3; V: TRBV5-8; D: .; DNA: TGTGCCAGCAGCCCACCCGGACACAATGGGGATACGCAGTATTTT; CDR3: CASSPPGHNGDTQYF
size: .; J: TRBJ2-1; V: TRBV7-2; D: .; DNA: TGTGCCAGCAGCGTATCGGAGCAGCAGTTCTTC; CDR3: CASSVSEQQFF
size: once; J: TRBJ2-1; V: TRBV27; D: .; DNA: TGTGCCAGCAGCCTCAGGGGCAATGAGCAGTTCTTC; CDR3: CASSLRGNEQFF
size: .; J: TRBJ2-3; V: TRBV11-3; D: TRBD2; DNA: TGTGCCAGCAGCCTGAGGACTAGCGGGGGCACAGATACGCAGTATTTT; CDR3: CASSLRTSGGTDTQYF
size: .; J: TRBJ2-1; V: TRBV15; D: TRBD2; DNA: TGTGCCACCAGCGGATGGACTAGCGGGAGGGCCCGGTTAGATGAGCAGTTCTTC; CDR3: CATSGWTSGRARLDEQFF
size: .; J: TRBJ2-1; V: TRBV11-2; D: .; DNA: TGTGCCAGCAGCTTGATAGGCGTTGAGCAGTTCTTC; CDR3: CASSLIGVEQFF
size: .; J: TRBJ1-5; V: TRBV27; D: .; DNA: TGTGCCAGCAGTTGGTTTGGGGGCAATCAGCCCCAGCATTTT; CDR3: CASSWFGGNQPQHF
size: .; J: TRBJ2-5; V: TRBV7-2; D: .; DNA: TGTGCCAGCAGCCAAGGGGGAAGCGGAGAGACCCAGTACTTC; CDR3: CASSQGGSGETQYF
size: .; J: TRBJ2-5; V: TRBV28; D: TRBD2; DNA: TGTGCCAGCAGTTTCTCCCTAGCGGGGTACCAAGAGACCCAGTACTTC; CDR3: CASSFSLAGYQETQYF
size: .; J: TRBJ2-7; V: TRBV4-1; D: .; DNA: TGCGCCAGCAGCCAAGGCTGGGGGGGCTCGACCTACGAGCAGTACTTC; CDR3: CASSQGWGGSTYEQYF
size: .; J: TRBJ2-7; V: TRBV28; D: .; DNA: TGTGCCAGCAGCGGAATAAGCTCCTACGAGCAGTACTTC; CDR3: CASSGISSYEQYF
size: .; J: TRBJ2-1; V: TRBV2; D: TRBD1; DNA: TGTGCCAGCAGGACGGGACAGGAAGGTGAGCAGTTCTTC; CDR3: CASRTGQEGEQFF
size: .; J: TRBJ1-2; V: TRBV9; D: .; DNA: TGTGCCAGCAGCGAGAGCCAAGGCGTTTATGGCTACACCTTC; CDR3: CASSESQGVYGYTF
size: .; J: TRBJ1-2; V: TRBV6-1; D: TRBD1; DNA: TGTGCCAGCAGGTTCGGACAGGGAGATGGCTACACCTTC; CDR3: CASRFGQGDGYTF
size: few; J: TRBJ2-1; V: TRBV29-1; D: .; DNA: TGCAGCGTCGAAACGCTCGAAGGGGAGCAGTTCTTC; CDR3: CSVETLEGEQFF
size: .; J: TRBJ1-3; V: TRBV7-9; D: .; DNA: TGTGCCAGCGAGGTGTATCCCAACACCATATATTTT; CDR3: CASEVYPNTIYF
size: .; J: TRBJ1-5; V: TRBV7-8; D: .; DNA: TGTGCCAGCAGCTTAGCGATGAGGGACGATCAGCCCCAGCATTTT; CDR3: CASSLAMRDDQPQHF
size: once; J: TRBJ2-7; V: TRBV29-1; D: TRBD2; DNA: TGCAGCGCCCGTACTAGCGGAGGCGCCTACGAGCAGTACTTC; CDR3: CSARTSGGAYEQYF
size: .; J: TRBJ1-2; V: TRBV30; D: .; DNA: TGTGCCTGGCACCTGGGCCAGGGGCTATATGGCTACACCTTC; CDR3: CAWHLGQGLYGYTF
size: .; J: TRBJ2-5; V: TRBV2; D: .; DNA: TGTGCCAGCAGCGCCCTCTCAGGGTTAGTTGAGACCCAGTACTTC; CDR3: CASSALSGLVETQYF
size: .; J: TRBJ2-3; V: TRBV18; D: .; DNA: TGTGCCAGCTCACCAGAGGCAGGGGGGCCCACAGATACGCAGTATTTT; CDR3: CASSPEAGGPTDTQYF
size: .; J: TRBJ1-4; V: TRBV27; D: TRBD1; DNA: TGTGCCAGCAGTTCCCGGGACAGGGTTTTTGAAAAACTGTTTTTT; CDR3: CASSSRDRVFEKLFF
size: .; J: TRBJ2-7; V: TRBV5-6; D: TRBD2; DNA: TGTGCCAGCAGCTTTGCGGGAGCATCCTACGAGCAGTACTTC; CDR3: CASSFAGASYEQYF
size: .; J: TRBJ2-2; V: TRBV4-1; D: .; DNA: TGCGCCAGCAGCCAAGGCAGCGGCACCGGGGAGCTGTTTTTT; CDR3: CASSQGSGTGELFF
size: .; J: TRBJ2-5; V: TRBV2; D: TRBD1; DNA: TGTGCCAGCTCCGACGTGACAGGGAAGGAGGAGACCCAGTACTTC; CDR3: CASSDVTGKEETQYF